The present TCR beta chain was sequenced within a study of shared clonotypes between healthy human individuals. Naive CD8 isolation took CD45RO-negative cells positively selected for CCR7 and excluded terminally differentiated effector memory CD45RA+ cells. Adults of Caucasian background living in Nashville, Tennessee made up all donors. Samples underwent the assay at deep level. TCRdb's table, derived via immunoSEQ multiplex PCR, lists solely in-frame clones and lacks some. The sample carries some 580,000 clones, roughly 98% recorded once. CDR1 and CDR2 (germline): SGDLS, YYNGEE. J lost 4 bases, V lost 3 bases, and 6 bases had no gene match. The CDR3 contains 14 residues. Points on this clone: Its antigen is undetermined.

Study findings and constraints: Generation of non-shared clonotypes was less probable than generation of clonotypes shared by all four donors. Researchers found naive subsets generally carried larger estimated richness than memory subsets.

The sequence was collected from a man in his thirties or forties in good health. The chain couples TRBV9 to TRBJ1-2; TRBD1 matches at 7 bases. What was sequenced was naive CD8+ T cells sorted from blood. The CDR3 DNA is TGTGCCAGCAGCGCTCGACAGGGAGCCTATGGCTACACCTTC. Its translation is CASSARQGAYGYTF.